Shown below are 24 T cell receptor beta chains from a single sample sequenced in a study of identical twins. TCRdb used MiXCR to reprocess the 5' RACE reads, holding one entry per CDR3 protein. The sample consists of 500,000 to 550,000 distinct CDR3 sequences, roughly a fifth of them appearing once. These records were also assigned to another study, of T cells expressing NK-cell markers.

Input material: CD4+ T cells sorted from blood. The receptors here all came from a woman between 18 and 30 years old in good health.

The chain is built from TRBV20-1 and TRBJ1-1, with 9 bases aligning to TRBD1. CDR3 length: 14 amino acids. Losses at the gene ends were 1 base for V and 7 bases for J; bases not matched to a gene: 7. The germline CDR1 and CDR2 sequences are DFQATT and SNEGSKA (reference sequence). The CDR3: CSARGGQGTGEAFF. CDR3 DNA sequence: TGCAGTGCTAGAGGGGGACAGGGAACAGGTGAAGCTTTCTTT.

This clonotype was seen ten or more times. The chain joins TRBV3-1 to TRBJ2-7; D remains ambiguous. The V end lost 3 bases, the J end lost 0 bases, and 0 bases lay between the germline ends. Germline V lookup: CDR1 LGHDT, CDR2 YNNKEL (reference sequence). The CDR3 is 11 amino acids. Here the CDR3 reads CASSHSYEQYF. CDR3 sequence (DNA): TGTGCCAGCAGCCACTCCTACGAGCAGTACTTC.

The chain has TRBV7-6 and TRBJ2-6, with no clear D. CDR1 and CDR2 from the germline V gene are SGHVS and FNYEAQ. The CDR3 runs 15 residues. The V end lost 1 base, the J end lost 0 bases, and 4 bases lay between the germline ends. The CDR3 bases are TGTGCCAGCAGCTTAGGGACCTCTGGGGCCAACGTCCTGACTTTC. Protein sequence: CASSLGTSGANVLTF.

This clonotype was observed a handful of times. The chain is built from TRBV5-1 and TRBJ2-5, with a weak D call TRBD2 (6 bases). From germline, CDR1 is SGHRS and CDR2 YFSETQ. The length of the CDR3 is 12 residues. Trimming shortened V by 7 bases and J by 1 base, and 8 bases separated the two germline ends. In nucleotides, the CDR3 is TGCGCCAGCGGAGGGGTCCAAGAGACCCAGTACTTC. It translates to CASGGVQETQYF.

This clonotype was detected only a few times. The chain recombines TRBV18 with TRBJ2-7; D is unclear. Germline V gene lookup returns CDR1 KGHSH and CDR2 LQKENI. The CDR3 contains 14 residues. V lost 2 bases, J lost 5 bases, and 13 bases lay in between. CDR3 loop: CASSPMDGPHEQYF. The CDR3 DNA follows: TGTGCCAGCTCACCAATGGACGGCCCCCACGAGCAGTACTTC.

V and J are TRBV7-9 and TRBJ2-3; possible D gene TRBD2, 6 bases. Trimming cost V 6 bases and J 2 bases, with 21 bases left between them. Looked up from germline, CDR1 is SEHNR and CDR2 is FQNEAQ (reference sequence). The CDR3 has 17 residues. The CDR3 DNA follows: TGTGCCAGCAGGCCGACAAGCGGGCACCAGTTCACAGATACGCAGTATTTT. As protein: CASRPTSGHQFTDTQYF.

This rearrangement joins TRBV7-7 to TRBJ1-5; 7 bases are a match to TRBD1. The CDR3 is 16 residues long. With 5 bases clipped from V and 2 bases from J, the junction kept 9 bases outside the gene matches. Per germline, CDR1 SSHAT and CDR2 FNYEAQ (reference sequence). This chain's CDR3 is CASSPQGIGGNQPQHF. DNA of the CDR3: TGTGCCAGCAGCCCACAGGGGATAGGGGGCAATCAGCCCCAGCATTTT.

This clonotype was detected ten times or more. The chain links TRBV12-3 or TRBV12-4 to TRBJ2-5, with D maybe TRBD1 (6 bases). The CDR3 loop spans 13 amino acids. V gave up 3 bases and J gave up 5 bases, with 10 bases separating them. Here the CDR3 reads CASSFRGRETQYF. The DNA for the CDR3 is TGTGCCAGCAGTTTCAGGGGAAGGGAGACCCAGTACTTC.

This chain joins TRBV29-1 and TRBJ1-2; a possible D gene is TRBD1 (5 bases). The CDR3 totals 10 residues. Between the trimmed V and J ends, which lost 7 bases and 8 bases, there was a span of 11 bases. Germline CDR1 SQVTM, CDR2 ANQGSEA. CDR3 bases: TGCAGCGCCGGGACCGCCGGCTACACCTTC. Translation gives CSAGTAGYTF. The variable domain in full, completed from reference TRBV29-1 and TRBJ1-2, reads SAVISQKPSRDICQRGTSLTIQCQVDSQVTMMFWYRQQPGQSLTLIATANQGSEATYESGFVIDKFPISRPNLTFSTLTVSNMSPEDSSIYLCSAGTAGYTFGSGTRLTVV.

This clonotype was seen only a few times. This sequence joins TRBV20-1 and TRBJ1-1; no firm D call. Trimming left V 4 bases short and J 2 bases short, with 11 bases between. CDR3 length: 13 amino acids. Germline CDR1 is DFQATT and CDR2 is SNEGSKA (reference sequence). The DNA for the CDR3 is TGCAGTGCTAACCGGGATTCCAACACTGAAGCTTTCTTT. This sequence encodes CSANRDSNTEAFF.

The chain has TRBV12-3 or TRBV12-4 and TRBJ1-2; the match to TRBD1 covers 9 bases. This CDR3 region has 14 residues. V shed 9 bases, J shed 7 bases, and the junction held 12 bases outside the gene matches. The CDR3 region has the DNA TGTGCCAGAGGGGACCCGGACAGGGGCCTTGGCTACACCTTC. Encoded protein: CARGDPDRGLGYTF.

A word on this clonotype: It is likely a read error, because the conserved phenylalanine at the end of the CDR3 is missing. This sequence joins TRBV18 and TRBJ2-7, with 8 bases identical to TRBD2. Germline CDR1 and CDR2: KGHSH and LQKENI. V dropped 5 bases and J dropped 6; count of bases not matched to a gene: 9. CDR3 length: 14 residues. In nucleotides, the CDR3 is TGTGCCAGCTCAACCCCGACTAGCGTGGGCGAGCAGTACTCC. It yields the protein CASSTPTSVGEQYS.

The table lists this clonotype with a few counts. The chain combines TRBV12-3 or TRBV12-4 with TRBJ1-1; D ambiguous. The CDR3 has 13 residues. V lost 5 bases, J lost 11 bases, and 18 bases lay in between. Here the CDR3 reads CASSARAGSPAFF. CDR3 coding DNA: TGTGCCAGCAGTGCCCGGGCGGGGAGCCCGGCTTTCTTT.

This clonotype was recorded a few times. V is TRBV7-2 and J is TRBJ1-5; 7 bases are a match to TRBD1. After removal of 5 bases from V and 2 bases from J, the junction contained 9 bases not matched to a gene. The V gene's germline CDR1 is SGHTA and CDR2 FQGNSA. CDR3 length: 16 amino acids. This CDR3 reads CASSLQGVLGNQPQHF. In DNA, the CDR3 is TGTGCCAGCAGCCTTCAGGGGGTGTTGGGCAATCAGCCCCAGCATTTT.

In this sample, this clonotype turned up a few times. The chain uses TRBV12-3 or TRBV12-4 and TRBJ1-2; D unresolved. V shed 2 bases and J shed 6 bases, with 10 bases lying between them. The length of the CDR3 is 13 residues. Here the CDR3 reads CASSLMDRDGYTF. The CDR3 DNA follows: TGTGCCAGCAGTTTAATGGACCGCGATGGCTACACCTTC.

This clonotype appeared a few times. J is TRBJ2-3 and V is TRBV12-3 or TRBV12-4; 7 bases map to TRBD2. V lost 0 bases, J lost 3 bases, and 9 bases stayed unmatched. This CDR3 region has 17 residues. For the CDR3, the DNA is TGTGCCAGCAGTTTAGCGGGGATAGGAGCGGGGACAGATACGCAGTATTTT. Protein sequence: CASSLAGIGAGTDTQYF.

CDR3 DNA sequence: TGTGCCAGCAGTTACTCGAGCGGGCCCAACACCGGGGAGCTGTTTTTT. This translates into CASSYSSGPNTGELFF. The V and J genes are TRBV6-5 and TRBJ2-2; D possibly corresponds to TRBD2 (6 bases). This CDR3 comprises 16 residues. Trimming removed 0 bases at V and 2 bases at J, with 10 bases between. CDR1 is MNHEY and CDR2 is SVGAGI in the germline V gene.

J is TRBJ2-1 and V is TRBV6-5; 8 positions agree with TRBD2. Per germline, CDR1 MNHEY and CDR2 SVGAGI. The CDR3 length is 14 residues. V was pared by 2 bases and J by 8 bases, with 5 bases of the junction left unmatched. The CDR3 nucleotides read TGTGCCAGCAGTTACGGACTAGCTGCGTATGAGCAGTTCTTC. Amino acids: CASSYGLAAYEQFF.

The rearrangement joins TRBV24-1 to TRBJ2-1; D is uncertain. Germline lookup yields CDR1 KGHDR and CDR2 SFDVKD. CDR3 length equals 8 residues. Trimming stripped 9 bases from V and 10 bases from J, with 3 bases between. The CDR3 here is CATGEQFF. Here the CDR3 DNA reads TGTGCCACCGGGGAGCAGTTCTTC.

J is TRBJ2-1 and V is TRBV20-1; D perhaps matches TRBD2 (6 bases). The CDR3 has 11 amino acids. CDR1 and CDR2 from the germline V gene are DFQATT and SNEGSKA (reference sequence). V was trimmed by 6 bases and J by 7 bases, leaving 10 bases between them. CDR3 in DNA: TGCAGTGCCCGGGGGATAAATGAGCAGTTCTTC. Translating gives CSARGINEQFF.

The V call is TRBV6-2 or TRBV6-3, the J call TRBJ2-1; D possibly corresponds to TRBD2 (5 bases). The length of the CDR3 is 15 residues. Deletions cut 10 bases from V and 1 base from J, with 17 bases between. Germline V gene lookup returns CDR1 MNHEY and CDR2 SVGEGT. The DNA for the CDR3 is TGTGCCACCAAACGGCGAGCGGATTCCTACAATGAGCAGTTCTTC. This translates into CATKRRADSYNEQFF.

This chain links TRBV12-3 or TRBV12-4 with TRBJ2-6; D remains unclear. V was trimmed by 6 bases and J by 1 base, leaving 7 bases between them. The CDR3 sequence is 14 residues long. The CDR3 spells CASRGPSGANVLTF. CDR3 bases: TGTGCCAGCAGGGGCCCTTCTGGGGCCAACGTCCTGACTTTC.

The genes are TRBV12-3 or TRBV12-4 and TRBJ2-4, with 7 bases lining up with TRBD1. The length of the CDR3 is 14 residues. The ends lost 5 bases at V and 6 bases at J; junction bases unmatched: 7. The CDR3 nucleotides are TGTGCCAGCAGTCCCTGGGACAGCCTAAACATTCAGTACTTC. Translation gives CASSPWDSLNIQYF.

The V call is TRBV7-2, the J call TRBJ2-1, with D tentatively TRBD2 (6 bases). The germline CDR1 and CDR2 sequences are SGHTA and FQGNSA. The CDR3 loop spans 16 amino acids. Trimming pared 5 bases from V and 1 base from J, leaving 15 bases between. CDR3 bases: TGTGCCAGCAGCGACATTTTTGGGAGGTCCTACAATGAGCAGTTCTTC. Its protein is CASSDIFGRSYNEQFF. Full variable domain (missing parts from reference TRBV7-2 and TRBJ2-1): GAGVSQSPSNKVTEKGKDVELRCDPISGHTALYWYRQSLGQGLEFLIYFQGNSAPDKSGLPSDRFSAERTGGSVSTLTIQRTQQEDSAVYLCASSDIFGRSYNEQFFGPGTRLTVL.